At least ten counts were recorded for the clone carrying this T cell receptor (beta chain). The target antigen is unknown. This entry is derived from a study of T cells after yellow fever vaccination. Study-wide results and limits: A secondary response was less intense yet reached its peak sooner, at day 5 versus 15.

Trimming removed 1 base from V and 9 bases from J, with 8 bases in between. This CDR3 is built from 11 residues. Germline V gives CDR1 GTSNPN, CDR2 SVGIG (reference sequence). TCRdb re-analysed the 5' RACE reads in MiXCR, keeping a single row per CDR3 protein. The sample contains around 300,000 distinct CDR3 sequences, roughly 4.3% of which appear only once. Specimen: PBMCs, collected 15 days after the yellow fever booster vaccination. The TCR originated in a man younger than 35 who received the YFV17D yellow fever vaccine. The rearrangement links TRBV30 to TRBJ2-3, with unresolved D. The CDR3 here is CAWSGRITQYF. In DNA, the CDR3 is TGTGCCTGGAGTGGGAGAATAACGCAGTATTTT.